The present T cell receptor beta chain was sequenced within a study of T cells in narcolepsy. General observations from the study: Autoreactive HCRT-specific and TRIB2-specific clonotypes were marked in same-patient CSF-versus-blood CD4+ comparisons.

Sequencing used immunoSEQ multiplex PCR; TCRdb keeps in-frame clones, though not all of them. The sample has approximately 32,000 clones; around 87% are singletons. Per the germline V gene, CDR1 is SQVTM and CDR2 is ANQGSEA. The CDR3 has 11 residues. V lost 4 bases and J 5 bases, leaving 8 bases between the germline ends. The sample holds one count of this clone. What it binds is not known. The chain joins TRBV29-1 to TRBJ1-2; D is uncertain. Sequencing was carried out using CD45RA- memory CD4+ T cells from PBMCs. This TCR was recovered from a human donor with narcolepsy. The CDR3 nucleotides read TGCAGCGTTGTGGTGGAATATGGCTACACCTTC. Translated, it gives CSVVVEYGYTF.